Listed here are 3 T cell receptor beta chains from one sample, sequenced in a study of post-analysis software for immune sequencing data. Study-wide points: Included in a set of five TRBV segments more frequent in patients than controls were TRBV5-6, TRBV5-1 and TRBV20-1.

Libraries were made from TCR beta cDNA, and they carried unique molecular identifiers. MiXCR, run by TCRdb on the PCR reads, gives a single entry per CDR3 protein. The data show around 500,000 distinct CDR3 sequences, with around a third seen just once and 4.5% to 7.5% held by the top ten. No antigens are known for them. Input material: blood. These receptors were obtained from a girl under 18 with multiple sclerosis.

A few counts support this clonotype. This sequence joins TRBV20-1 and TRBJ2-5; D ambiguous. The length of the CDR3 is 10 residues. The V gene's germline CDR1 is DFQATT and CDR2 SNEGSKA (reference sequence). Between the trimmed V and J ends, which lost 4 bases and 2 bases, there was a span of 2 bases. The DNA of the CDR3 is TGCAGTGCTAAACAAGAGACCCAGTACTTC. Residues: CSAKQETQYF.

This clonotype turned up a few times. The rearrangement uses TRBV29-1 and TRBJ1-1; D ambiguous. The germline V gene has CDR1 SQVTM and CDR2 ANQGSEA. The germline V and J ends were trimmed by 6 bases and 3 bases, with 17 bases remaining between them. This CDR3 region has 14 residues. For the CDR3, the DNA is TGCAGCGTCACCCCGTTGTCGGCTGACACTGAAGCTTTCTTT. Translating it yields CSVTPLSADTEAFF.

The rearrangement uses TRBV29-1 and TRBJ1-2; TRBD1 might be the D (5 bases). Deletions cut 4 bases from V and 0 bases from J, with 12 bases between. The CDR3 loop spans 14 amino acids. Germline V lookup: CDR1 SQVTM, CDR2 ANQGSEA. The CDR3 reads CSVVLGAPNYGYTF. DNA for the CDR3: TGCAGCGTTGTGCTAGGGGCTCCTAACTATGGCTACACCTTC. The variable domain in full, completed from reference TRBV29-1 and TRBJ1-2, reads SAVISQKPSRDICQRGTSLTIQCQVDSQVTMMFWYRQQPGQSLTLIATANQGSEATYESGFVIDKFPISRPNLTFSTLTVSNMSPEDSSIYLCSVVLGAPNYGYTFGSGTRLTVV.